One and the same sample provided the 14 T cell receptor beta chains below, sequenced in a study of control samples from healthy donors and cancer patients. Produced via immunoSEQ multiplex PCR; TCRdb's table is partial and in-frame only. The table lists over 200,000 clones, roughly 87% of them singletons, with 13% in the top ten. Sequencing was performed on PBMCs. The receptor set was obtained from a woman aged 55 to 70 with lung cancer.

On this clone: Within the sample, other DNA sequences also encode this same CDR3. The genes are TRBV18 and TRBJ2-5; D might be TRBD2 (5 bases). Deletions cut 3 bases from V and 2 bases from J, with 13 bases between. The CDR3 sequence is 15 residues long. Germline CDR1 and CDR2: KGHSH and LQKENI. This CDR3 is CASSPRAAGQETQYF. CDR3 sequence (DNA): TGTGCCAGCTCACCGAGGGCCGCCGGACAAGAGACCCAGTACTTC. Combining the CDR3 with reference TRBV18 and TRBJ2-5 gives the whole variable domain NAGVMQNPRHLVRRRGQEARLRCSPMKGHSHVYWYRQLPEEGLKFMVYLQKENIIDESGMPKERFSAEFPKEGPSILRIQQVVRGDSAAYFCASSPRAAGQETQYFGPGTRLLVL.

In its sample, this clone was seen once. The chain links TRBV5-8 to TRBJ1-2; no reliable D call. The CDR3 contains 11 residues. V shed 3 bases and J shed 6 bases, with 6 bases lying between them. In germline, CDR1 is SGHTS, CDR2 YDEGEE. This CDR3 reads CASSWQDGYTF. The CDR3 nucleotides are TGTGCCAGCAGCTGGCAGGATGGCTACACCTTC.

The gene calls are TRBV18 and TRBJ1-6; a possible D gene is TRBD1 (5 bases). The ends were cut back, 0 bases at V and 10 bases at J, with 10 bases in the middle. The CDR3 sequence is 14 residues long. Germline lookup yields CDR1 KGHSH and CDR2 LQKENI. The CDR3 loop is CASSPPGGGSPLHF. The CDR3 region has the DNA TGTGCCAGCTCACCACCGGGGGGTGGATCACCCCTCCACTTT.

This chain uses TRBV5-1 with TRBJ2-6; D unresolved. V was clipped by 1 base and J by 0 bases, with 8 bases between them. The CDR3 has 16 residues. In germline, CDR1 is SGHRS, CDR2 YFSETQ. The CDR3 protein is CASSLTQISGANVLTF. CDR3 bases: TGCGCCAGCAGCTTGACACAGATCTCTGGGGCCAACGTCCTGACTTTC.

This chain uses TRBV7-3 with TRBJ2-1; 8 bases are a match to TRBD2. This CDR3 comprises 15 residues. V trimming: 4 bases; J trimming: 4 bases; junction bases outside the gene matches: 6. Germline assignment: CDR1 SGHTA and CDR2 FQGTGA. In DNA form, the CDR3 reads TGTGCCAGCAGCTCAGGACTAGCTATATACAATGAGCAGTTCTTC. This gives the protein CASSSGLAIYNEQFF.

The rearrangement links TRBV11-3 to TRBJ2-3; 8 positions match TRBD1. Trimming removed 6 bases from V and 8 bases from J; junction bases left unmatched: 10. The germline CDR1 and CDR2 sequences are SGHNT and YENEEA. The CDR3 is 14 residues long. CDR3 DNA: TGTGCCAGCAGTCCGAGACAGGGGTCCCCTACGCAGTATTTT. Translated, it gives CASSPRQGSPTQYF.

CDR3 bases: TGTGCCAGCAACCCGAACATAGGCACAGATACGCAGTATTTT. Its translation: CASNPNIGTDTQYF. The V gene is TRBV7-9, the J gene TRBJ2-3; D remains ambiguous. The CDR3 is 14 residues long. The germline V gene has CDR1 SEHNR and CDR2 FQNEAQ (reference sequence). V was trimmed by 7 bases and J by 1 base, leaving 12 bases between them.

This clone was seen a single time. The chain uses TRBV5-4 and TRBJ2-5; a weak D match, TRBD1 (6 bases). V was cut by 4 bases and J by 2 bases, with 18 bases left in between. CDR1 is SGHNT and CDR2 is YYREEE in the germline V gene (reference sequence). The CDR3 consists of 16 residues. The DNA for the CDR3 is TGTGCCAGCAGCGGGGGCTTAGGCGGGCCACAAGAGACCCAGTACTTC. Its translation: CASSGGLGGPQETQYF.

The J gene is TRBJ2-1, the V gene TRBV5-1, with D tentatively TRBD2 (5 bases). The CDR3 loop spans 15 amino acids. Trimming took 1 base from V and 2 from J, leaving 10 bases between them. The germline gives CDR1 SGHRS, CDR2 YFSETQ. CDR3 protein: CASSLRGAPYNEQFF. The CDR3 DNA follows: TGCGCCAGCAGCTTGCGGGGTGCCCCCTACAATGAGCAGTTCTTC. The complete variable domain, with remaining parts taken from reference TRBV5-1 and TRBJ2-1, reads KAGVTQTPRYLIKTRGQQVTLSCSPISGHRSVSWYQQTPGQGLQFLFEYFSETQRNKGNFPGRFSGRQFSNSRSEMNVSTLELGDSALYLCASSLRGAPYNEQFFGPGTRLTVL.

This rearrangement joins TRBV9 to TRBJ1-6; D may be TRBD1 (6 bases). The CDR3 spans 17 residues. Trimming shortened V by 0 bases and J by 5 bases, and 15 bases separated the two germline ends. Germline V gives CDR1 SGDLS, CDR2 YYNGEE. The CDR3 nucleotides read TGTGCCAGCAGCGTAGGAGTAGGGGGAGTGGATAATTCACCCCTCCACTTT. Its protein is CASSVGVGGVDNSPLHF.

The chain links TRBV6-6 to TRBJ1-1, with TRBD1 matching over 8 bases. The V gene's germline CDR1 is MNHNY and CDR2 SVGAGI (reference sequence). V was clipped by 4 bases and J by 4 bases; unmatched bases: 11. There are 16 residues in the CDR3. CDR3 residues: CASSLPQGARATEAFF. CDR3 in DNA: TGTGCCAGCAGTTTACCTCAGGGGGCGCGAGCCACTGAAGCTTTCTTT.

About this clone itself: Different DNA sequences within this sample yield the same CDR3. The rearrangement uses TRBV6-2 or TRBV6-3 and TRBJ2-5; unclear D gene. Germline CDR1 MNHEY, CDR2 SVGEGT. Trimming removed 5 bases from V and 2 bases from J, with 6 bases in between. CDR3 length: 12 residues. The CDR3 reads CASSNPQETQYF. CDR3 in DNA: TGTGCCAGCAGTAACCCGCAAGAGACCCAGTACTTC.

This clone was detected a few times. J is TRBJ2-3 and V is TRBV10-1; TRBD2 aligns across 14 bases. J gave up 5 bases and V 3 bases, and 4 bases lay outside the gene matches. The germline CDR1 and CDR2 sequences are WNHNN and SYGVQD (reference sequence). CDR3 length equals 16 residues. The CDR3 DNA is TGCGCCAGCAGTGATGGGACTAGCGGGAGCCGAGATACGCAGTATTTT. It yields the protein CASSDGTSGSRDTQYF.

A word on this clone: This may be a read error, as it is one base from a much larger clone. This chain uses TRBV25-1 with TRBJ1-1; D remains ambiguous. V lost 6 bases and J 0 bases, leaving 5 bases between the germline ends. This CDR3 has 12 residues. From germline, CDR1 is MGHDK and CDR2 SYGVNS. CDR3 sequence reads: CASRTMNTEAFF. In nucleotides, the CDR3 is TGTGCCAGCAGAACCATGAACACTGAAGCTTTCTTT.